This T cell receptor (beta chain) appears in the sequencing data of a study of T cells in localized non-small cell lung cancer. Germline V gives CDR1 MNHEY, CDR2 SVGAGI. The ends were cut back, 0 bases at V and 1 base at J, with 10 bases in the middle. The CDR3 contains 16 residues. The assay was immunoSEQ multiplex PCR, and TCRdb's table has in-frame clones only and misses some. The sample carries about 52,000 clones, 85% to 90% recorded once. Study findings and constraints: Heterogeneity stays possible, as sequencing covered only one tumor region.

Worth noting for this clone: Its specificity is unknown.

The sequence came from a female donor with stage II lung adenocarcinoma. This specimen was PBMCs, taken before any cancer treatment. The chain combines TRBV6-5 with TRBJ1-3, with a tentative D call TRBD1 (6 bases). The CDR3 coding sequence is TGTGCCAGCAGTTACTCCTACGGGACATCTGGAAACACCATATATTTT. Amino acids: CASSYSYGTSGNTIYF.